This T cell receptor (beta chain) derives from a study of graft-versus-host responses after intestinal transplantation. Background on the study: Recipients had transplants, and these were multivisceral, liver-intestinal, or isolated intestinal. Once they had received anti-thymocyte globulin induction, all recipients took tacrolimus and steroids for approximately 3 years. General study results and limits: HvG clone declines early post-transplant were associated with peak circulating GvH levels. GvH clones detected in recipient marrow included some appearing first in ileum or blood.

Sequenced by immunoSEQ multiplex PCR; TCRdb stores in-frame clones only, minus some. The sample holds approximately 100,000 clones, 86% seen once. V gave up 2 bases and J gave up 7 bases; unmatched junction bases: 6. The CDR3 contains 15 residues. Germline V CDR1 and CDR2: LNHDA, SQIVND (reference sequence). Concerning this clone itself: What it binds is not known.

V is TRBV19 and J is TRBJ2-1, with 9 bases identical to TRBD2. Sample: PBMCs, taken 255 days after intestinal transplant. The clonotype originates from a human patient who received an intestinal transplant, so some T cells may come from the graft donor. CDR3 amino acids: CASSIRREGLNEQFF. The CDR3 nucleotides are TGTGCCAGTAGTATACGGCGGGAGGGTCTGAATGAGCAGTTCTTC.